These 27 T cell receptor beta chains originate from one sample sequenced in a study of blood T cell repertoires in COVID-19. Generated by immunoSEQ multiplex PCR, the TCRdb table keeps only in-frame clones and is missing some. The repertoire holds about 200,000 clones, approximately 91% seen once, with approximately 1.5% in the top ten. Input material: peripheral blood. The receptors shown here come from a man between 18 and 29 years old with active or convalescent COVID-19.

The chain couples TRBV2 to TRBJ1-2; 7 bases line up with TRBD1. CDR1 and CDR2 (germline): SNHLY, FYNNEI. The CDR3 loop spans 15 amino acids. V lost 2 bases to trimming and J lost 7 bases; unmatched junction nucleotides: 10. CDR3 coding DNA: TGTGCCAGCAGTGAATTAAGGGGGCGCGGTCCTGGCTACACCTTC. Translated, it gives CASSELRGRGPGYTF.

The chain combines TRBV10-1 with TRBJ1-5; 8 nucleotides agree with TRBD1. Germline loops: CDR1 WNHNN, CDR2 SYGVQD (reference sequence). The CDR3 spans 16 residues. Germline trimming cut 6 bases from V and 0 bases from J; bases unmatched to any gene: 7. CDR3 amino acids: CASRVRDRGSNQPQHF. As DNA, the CDR3 is TGCGCCAGCAGAGTCCGCGACAGGGGTAGCAATCAGCCCCAGCATTTT.

The chain employs TRBV13 and TRBJ2-7, with TRBD1 identical over 9 bases. J was trimmed by 4 bases and V by 6 bases; bases with no gene match: 7. Germline V gene sequence: CDR1 PRHDT, CDR2 FYEKMQ (reference sequence). CDR3 length equals 14 residues. The CDR3 DNA sequence: TGTGCCAGCAGTTGGGGACAGGGAACTTACGAGCAGTACTTC. It specifies CASSWGQGTYEQYF.

The genes are TRBV5-1 and TRBJ2-3; tentatively, D is TRBD1 (5 bases). The CDR3 totals 15 residues. Germline values: CDR1 SGHRS, CDR2 YFSETQ. V was clipped by 0 bases and J by 4 bases, with 12 bases between them. The CDR3 reads CASSLEGLRADTQYF. The DNA of the CDR3 is TGCGCCAGCAGCTTGGAGGGGCTTCGGGCAGATACGCAGTATTTT.

The rearrangement joins TRBV5-1 to TRBJ1-4; D is ambiguous. CDR3 size: 13 residues. CDR1 is SGHRS and CDR2 is YFSETQ in the germline V gene. The V end was cut by 7 bases, the J end by 0 bases, with 7 bases between. The CDR3 DNA sequence: TGCGCCAGCCGAGTTGCAACTAATGAAAAACTGTTTTTT. Translating it yields CASRVATNEKLFF. Full variable domain (missing parts from reference TRBV5-1 and TRBJ1-4): KAGVTQTPRYLIKTRGQQVTLSCSPISGHRSVSWYQQTPGQGLQFLFEYFSETQRNKGNFPGRFSGRQFSNSRSEMNVSTLELGDSALYLCASRVATNEKLFFGSGTQLSVL.

CDR3 sequence reads: CASSLRAYEQYF. The CDR3 bases are TGTGCCAGCAGTTTGCGAGCCTACGAGCAGTACTTC. This sequence joins TRBV28 and TRBJ2-7; D not resolved. The germline CDR1 and CDR2 sequences are MDHEN and SYDVKM. The V gene lost 3 bases and the J gene lost 2 bases, with 5 bases spanning the gap. The CDR3 totals 12 residues. Full variable domain (rest looked up from reference TRBV28 and TRBJ2-7): DVKVTQSSRYLVKRTGEKVFLECVQDMDHENMFWYRQDPGLGLRLIYFSYDVKMKEKGDIPEGYSVSREKKERFSLILESASTNQTSMYLCASSLRAYEQYFGPGTRLTVT.

This chain connects TRBV5-5 to TRBJ1-5, with D possibly TRBD1 on 6 matching bases. The V end lost 4 bases, the J end lost 4 bases, and 9 bases lay between the germline ends. The CDR3 consists of 13 residues. Germline lookup yields CDR1 SGHKS and CDR2 YYEKEE (reference sequence). CDR3 bases: TGTGCCAGCAGCGGACAGCTTAATCAGCCCCAGCATTTT. This codes for CASSGQLNQPQHF.

The chain is built from TRBV5-4 and TRBJ2-1; 11 nucleotides agree with TRBD2. From germline, CDR1 is SGHNT and CDR2 YYREEE (reference sequence). Trimming at V came to 3 bases and at J to 3 bases, leaving 8 bases not matched to a gene. This CDR3 comprises 17 residues. This CDR3 reads CASSSEPTSGGYNEQFF. The DNA for the CDR3 is TGTGCCAGCAGCTCCGAACCCACTAGCGGGGGCTACAATGAGCAGTTCTTC.

The V and J genes are TRBV19 and TRBJ1-5, with D maybe TRBD1 (5 bases). Germline loops: CDR1 LNHDA, CDR2 SQIVND (reference sequence). V dropped 6 bases and J dropped 0 bases, with 15 bases sitting between them. CDR3 size: 16 residues. For the CDR3, the DNA is TGTGCCAGTAGGCGTGGAGGGGCTCTTAGCAATCAGCCCCAGCATTTT. Translated: CASRRGGALSNQPQHF.

On this clone itself: The identical CDR3 is also encoded by other nucleotide sequences in the sample. DNA of the CDR3: TGTGCCTGGGGACGGGGCTCTGGGGCCAACGTCCTGACTTTC. Translation gives CAWGRGSGANVLTF. The chain joins TRBV30 to TRBJ2-6, with a tentative D call TRBD2 (5 bases). There are 14 residues in the CDR3. CDR1 GTSNPN and CDR2 SVGIG come from the germline V gene (reference sequence). Trimming cost V 5 bases and J 0 bases, with 8 bases left between them.

The chain joins TRBV30 to TRBJ1-3; D is unclear. The CDR3 extends over 15 amino acids. Trimming took off 2 bases at V and 7 bases at J, with 18 bases between the two ends. Germline CDR1 is GTSNPN and CDR2 is SVGIG (reference sequence). This CDR3 is CAWSHPGLSGNTIYF. Here the CDR3 DNA reads TGTGCCTGGAGTCACCCCGGACTTTCGGGCAACACCATATATTTT.

CDR3 sequence reads: CASSLVMGFGGRTDTQYF. The CDR3 DNA reads as TGTGCCAGCAGCTTAGTTATGGGCTTCGGCGGGAGAACAGATACGCAGTATTTT. V usage is TRBV7-9 and J usage is TRBJ2-3; 7 bases fit TRBD2. V trimming: 1 base; J trimming: 3 bases; junction bases outside the gene matches: 13. CDR1 is SEHNR, CDR2 FQNEAQ, per germline (reference sequence). The CDR3 sequence is 18 residues long.

The chain uses TRBV12-5 and TRBJ1-2; TRBD1 agrees at 8 bases. This CDR3 region has 16 residues. Losses at the gene ends were 4 bases for V and 3 bases for J; bases not matched to a gene: 10. CDR1 and CDR2 (germline): LGHNT, FRNRAP. This CDR3 is CASGSTGTGYDYGYTF. In DNA, the CDR3 is TGTGCTAGTGGTTCAACCGGGACAGGCTATGACTATGGCTACACCTTC.

This sequence joins TRBV3-1 (or the pseudogene TRBV3-2) and TRBJ1-2, with TRBD1 matching over 8 bases. The V and J ends lost 4 bases and 1 base, in that order; junction bases with no gene match: 11. Germline lookup yields CDR1 LGHDT and CDR2 YNNKEL (reference sequence). The CDR3 length is 17 residues. Written as DNA, the CDR3 is TGTGCCAGCAGCCCACGACAGGGGCGACTAATTAACTATGGCTACACCTTC. Translating gives CASSPRQGRLINYGYTF.

The chain has TRBV5-6 and TRBJ1-1, with D unclear. This CDR3 is built from 14 residues. CDR1 is SGHDT, CDR2 YYEEEE, per germline. Trimming left V 4 bases short and J 3 bases short, with 13 bases between. The CDR3 DNA follows: TGTGCCAGCAGCCACATCCTCGGGGACACTGAAGCTTTCTTT. This codes for CASSHILGDTEAFF.

J is TRBJ2-7 and V is TRBV1; TRBD2 is taken as the D call from the table, unchecked against the DNA. TRBV1 is a pseudogene segment. The CDR3 runs 18 residues. CDR3: CTSSQDLVIGTLFYEQYF. CDR3 nucleotide sequence: TGCACCAGCAGCCAAGATTTGGTAATCGGGACTCTATTCTACGAGCAGTACTTC.

This clone was recorded once. This rearrangement joins TRBV4-3 to TRBJ2-7, with TRBD2 matching 9 bases. Germline CDR1 is LGHNA and CDR2 is YSLEER. The CDR3 covers 17 residues. The V and J ends lost 0 bases and 6 bases, in that order; junction bases with no gene match: 12. This CDR3 reads CASSQDSASGIMSEQYF. CDR3 in DNA: TGCGCCAGCAGCCAAGATTCGGCTAGCGGGATCATGAGCGAGCAGTACTTC.

The chain links TRBV7-2 to TRBJ1-5; 7 bases match TRBD1. Losses at the gene ends were 3 bases for V and 5 bases for J; bases not matched to a gene: 4. This CDR3 contains 14 residues. Per the germline V gene, CDR1 is SGHTA and CDR2 is FQGNSA. CDR3 amino acids: CASSFGDRYQPQHF. As DNA, the CDR3 is TGTGCCAGCAGCTTCGGGGACAGATATCAGCCCCAGCATTTT.

The gene calls are TRBV12-5 and TRBJ2-1, with 8 bases that match TRBD1. Per the germline V gene, CDR1 is LGHNT and CDR2 is FRNRAP. Unmatched junction bases numbered 5, after V lost 6 bases and J lost 4 bases. This CDR3 contains 14 residues. The CDR3 spells CASGTGQEYNEQFF. The CDR3 coding sequence is TGTGCTAGTGGGACGGGACAGGAGTACAATGAGCAGTTCTTC.

This clone occurred once. V gene TRBV14 combines with J gene TRBJ1-1; D unclear. V dropped 1 base and J dropped 5 bases, with 17 bases sitting between them. The CDR3 length is 16 residues. Per the germline V gene, CDR1 is SGHDN and CDR2 is FVKESK. The CDR3 sequence: CASSQVPFGIGTEAFF. The CDR3 DNA reads TGTGCCAGCAGCCAAGTTCCTTTCGGGATTGGAACTGAAGCTTTCTTT.

The chain couples TRBV30 to TRBJ2-3; 13 nucleotides line up with TRBD2. V dropped 0 bases and J dropped 8; count of bases not matched to a gene: 5. Germline V gene data show CDR1 as GTSNPN and CDR2 as SVGIG (reference sequence). The CDR3 has 15 residues. The CDR3 reads CAWSVPTSGGFTQYF. CDR3 nucleotide sequence: TGTGCCTGGAGTGTACCGACTAGCGGGGGGTTTACGCAGTATTTT.

The V call is TRBV7-9, the J call TRBJ2-1; TRBD2 matches 9 bases. J lost 4 bases, V lost 5 bases, and 6 bases had no gene match. CDR3 length: 15 amino acids. CDR1 and CDR2 from the germline V gene are SEHNR and FQNEAQ (reference sequence). Here the CDR3 reads CASSQPSGTYNEQFF. The CDR3 bases are TGTGCCAGCAGCCAACCTAGCGGGACATACAATGAGCAGTTCTTC.

J is TRBJ1-5 and V is TRBV18; D remains unclear. Germline CDR1 KGHSH, CDR2 LQKENI. The CDR3 sequence is 13 residues long. Trimming took 2 bases from V and 2 from J, leaving 4 bases between them. The CDR3 loop reads CASSPEGNQPQHF. CDR3 bases: TGTGCCAGCTCACCAGAGGGCAATCAGCCCCAGCATTTT.

V gene TRBV3-1 (or the pseudogene TRBV3-2) combines with J gene TRBJ2-2; 14 nucleotides line up with TRBD2. The trim removed 2 bases at V and 1 base at J, leaving 6 bases unmatched. The CDR3 is 19 residues long. Germline V gene sequence: CDR1 LGHDT, CDR2 YNNKEL (reference sequence). The CDR3 coding sequence is TGTGCCAGCAGCCAAAGGGGACTAGCGGGAGTCAAGAACACCGGGGAGCTGTTTTTT. Translation gives CASSQRGLAGVKNTGELFF.

The chain uses TRBV11-3 and TRBJ2-7; D is possibly TRBD2 (6 bases). Looked up from germline, CDR1 is SGHNT and CDR2 is YENEEA. Trimming took 3 bases from V and 6 from J, leaving 15 bases between them. The CDR3 is 14 amino acids. The CDR3 region has the DNA TGTGCCAGCAGCTTTGGACGGGGGTGGGGCGAGCAGTACTTC. This encodes CASSFGRGWGEQYF.

J is TRBJ2-1 and V is TRBV7-2; TRBD1 matches 9 bases. V dropped 3 bases and J dropped 2; count of bases not matched to a gene: 5. Germline CDR1 reads SGHTA; CDR2 reads FQGNSA. The CDR3 runs to 16 residues. For the CDR3, the DNA is TGTGCCAGCAGCTTCCCCGGGACAGGGACCTACAATGAGCAGTTCTTC. Amino acids: CASSFPGTGTYNEQFF.

This sequence joins TRBV7-9 and TRBJ1-2, with TRBD1 matching over 7 bases. The CDR3 consists of 15 residues. Germline values: CDR1 SEHNR, CDR2 FQNEAQ (reference sequence). V lost 5 bases and J lost 3; bases outside the gene matches: 9. The CDR3 loop is CASSHSGTEDYGYTF. The CDR3 region has the DNA TGTGCCAGCAGCCATTCCGGGACAGAAGACTATGGCTACACCTTC.